This TCR beta chain was recorded in a study of blood T cell repertoires in COVID-19. Study-level background: From T cells, B-cell-depleted T cells, or PBMCs came the material, which was cDNA or gDNA.

How the authors handled the data: How many nucleated cells were present was estimated from reference gene primer amplification. Here immunoSEQ multiplex PCR was the method, and the copy in TCRdb shows in-frame clones only, minus some. V, J and clone size derive from that table, while D and trimming were established from the DNA sequence. Here the sample spans hundreds of thousands of clones, over 80% being singletons. Germline trimming cut 0 bases from V and 4 bases from J; bases unmatched to any gene: 3. The CDR3 sequence is 16 residues long. CDR1 and CDR2 from the germline V gene are SGHRS and YFSETQ.

The sample was peripheral blood. The chain links TRBV5-1 to TRBJ2-1; TRBD2 aligns across 11 bases. This sequence originates from a man aged 40-49 years with acute or convalescent COVID-19. The CDR3 is CASSLDGTSGYNEQFF. The CDR3 nucleotides read TGCGCCAGCAGCTTGGATGGGACTAGCGGATACAATGAGCAGTTCTTC.